The 9 T cell receptor beta chains below were found in one sample sequenced in a study of neurological immune-mediated disorders. TCRdb reprocessed the 5' RACE reads with MiXCR, giving one entry per CDR3 protein. The sample contains just over 30,000 distinct CDR3 sequences, approximately 5.4% of which appear only once. Sequenced: CD4+ T cells from blood. The receptors stem from a woman aged 45-65 years in good health.

This clonotype was seen more than once but under ten times. The chain couples TRBV27 to TRBJ1-4, with 7 bases that match TRBD1. The J segment lost 5 bases and the V segment lost 5 bases, leaving 11 bases of the junction unmatched. Germline CDR1 MNHEY, CDR2 SMNVEV (reference sequence). This CDR3 is 16 amino acids long. The DNA of the CDR3 is TGTGCCAGCAGTCCCTACCGACAGGGACTAAATGAAAAACTGTTTTTT. Amino acids: CASSPYRQGLNEKLFF.

This clonotype was detected ten times or more. The rearrangement joins TRBV7-3 to TRBJ2-3; perhaps TRBD2 as D (6 bases). Germline-derived CDR1 and CDR2 are SGHTA and FQGTGA. The CDR3 is 13 amino acids. V lost 3 bases to trimming and J lost 4 bases, with 8 bases between them. The CDR3: CASSLAGPDTQYF. The CDR3 nucleotides are TGTGCCAGCAGCTTGGCGGGGCCAGATACGCAGTATTTT.

This clonotype was counted many times. A read error may be the cause here, since a much bigger clone is one base away. The chain employs TRBV20-1 and TRBJ2-1; a weak D match, TRBD1 (7 bases). In germline, CDR1 is DFQATT, CDR2 SNEGSKA (reference sequence). V was clipped by 5 bases and J by 7 bases, with 18 bases between them. The CDR3 covers 14 residues. Here the CDR3 reads CSASGGLGLNEQFF. In DNA form, the CDR3 reads TGCAGTGCTTCAGGGGGGCTGGGGCTGAATGAGCAGTTCTTC.

This clonotype has a count of ten or more. The chain is built from TRBV4-3 and TRBJ2-3; D is unclear. Germline values: CDR1 LGHNA, CDR2 YSLEER. Between the trimmed V and J ends, which lost 1 base and 2 bases, there was a span of 13 bases. The length of the CDR3 is 16 residues. The CDR3 spells CASSQGSRAFTDTQYF. The DNA of the CDR3 is TGCGCCAGCAGCCAAGGGAGCCGGGCCTTCACAGATACGCAGTATTTT.

This clonotype came up many times. The chain carries TRBV20-1 and TRBJ2-1; D possibly corresponds to TRBD2 (6 bases). Germline V gene data show CDR1 as DFQATT and CDR2 as SNEGSKA (reference sequence). V lost 3 bases to trimming and J lost 0 bases, with 12 bases between them. The CDR3 contains 15 residues. The CDR3 here is CSASGGTSSYNEQFF. The CDR3 DNA is TGCAGTGCTAGTGGCGGGACGAGCTCCTACAATGAGCAGTTCTTC.

This clonotype was counted at least ten times. This chain links TRBV29-1 with TRBJ2-3, with D possibly matching TRBD1 (6 bases). Trimming removed 5 bases at V and 2 bases at J, with 8 bases between. The CDR3 covers 12 residues. Germline V gene sequence: CDR1 SQVTM, CDR2 ANQGSEA. This CDR3 is CSVRTVTDTQYF. The CDR3 nucleotides read TGCAGCGTTAGGACAGTCACAGATACGCAGTATTTT.

There are many counts of this clonotype. CDR3 amino acids: CASSLGGNYEQYF. The CDR3 DNA follows: TGTGCCAGCAGCTTAGGTGGAAACTACGAGCAGTACTTC. The chain recombines TRBV7-8 with TRBJ2-7; D unresolved. The CDR3 covers 13 residues. Looked up from germline, CDR1 is SGHVS and CDR2 is FQNEAQ. V gave up 1 base and J gave up 3 bases, with 7 bases separating them.

This clonotype was recorded at least ten times. J is TRBJ1-6 and V is TRBV20-1; TRBD1 might be the D (6 bases). This CDR3 has 13 amino acids. Germline CDR1 reads DFQATT; CDR2 reads SNEGSKA (reference sequence). The ends were cut back, 3 bases at V and 9 bases at J, with 12 bases in the middle. In DNA, the CDR3 is TGCAGTGCTAGGGTACAGGGTTCTTCACCCCTCCACTTT. Translated, it gives CSARVQGSSPLHF.

Ten or more counts support this clonotype. The V gene is TRBV10-1, the J gene TRBJ2-3; 11 bases fit TRBD2. V shed 4 bases, J shed 4 bases, and the junction held 4 bases outside the gene matches. Germline CDR1 reads WNHNN; CDR2 reads SYGVQD (reference sequence). The CDR3 covers 15 residues. The CDR3 coding sequence is TGCGCCAGCAGTGTCACTAGCGGGGGCTCAGATACGCAGTATTTT. Protein product: CASSVTSGGSDTQYF.